Below are 16 T cell receptor beta chains sequenced from a single sample in a study of technical replicates of blood from several donors. Some clones are missing from TCRdb's copy, which holds only in-frame ones; the method was immunoSEQ multiplex PCR. Altogether about 78,000 clones are present, 85% to 95% being singletons, with the ten largest covering 0.41%. The sequencing input was T cells isolated from PBMCs. The receptor set was obtained from a human donor in good health.

The chain has TRBV5-1 and TRBJ2-2; 12 nucleotides match TRBD1. From germline, CDR1 is SGHRS and CDR2 YFSETQ. The CDR3 length is 16 residues. With V trimmed by 2 bases and J by 6 bases, 5 bases remained unmatched. The CDR3 here is CASSLPGTGGSGELFF. The CDR3 DNA follows: TGCGCCAGCAGCTTACCCGGGACAGGGGGCTCCGGGGAGCTGTTTTTT.

The table lists this clone with a count of one. The chain joins TRBV7-2 to TRBJ1-2, with 9 bases aligning to TRBD1. Per the germline V gene, CDR1 is SGHTA and CDR2 is FQGNSA. J lost 7 bases, V lost 5 bases, and 14 bases had no gene match. CDR3 length: 16 amino acids. CDR3 sequence reads: CASSPQPRDRESGYTF. For the CDR3, the DNA is TGTGCCAGCAGCCCGCAACCCCGGGACAGGGAAAGTGGCTACACCTTC.

The gene calls are TRBV4-1 and TRBJ2-5, with D possibly being TRBD1 (6 bases). Deletions cut 4 bases from V and 2 bases from J, with 8 bases between. Germline CDR1 reads MGHRA; CDR2 reads YSYEKL. The CDR3 extends over 13 amino acids. CDR3 DNA: TGCGCCAGCAGCCCACAGGGTCAAGAGACCCAGTACTTC. This translates into CASSPQGQETQYF.

This clone was found a few times. The gene calls are TRBV6-1 and TRBJ1-5; 9 positions agree with TRBD1. The germline gives CDR1 MNHNS, CDR2 SASEGT. The trim removed 8 bases at V and 6 bases at J, leaving 8 bases unmatched. The CDR3 loop spans 14 amino acids. The CDR3 protein is CASDDRGLSQPQHF. CDR3 coding DNA: TGTGCCAGCGACGACAGGGGGTTAAGTCAGCCCCAGCATTTT.

V usage is TRBV6-5 and J usage is TRBJ1-5; D remains ambiguous. The CDR3 consists of 14 residues. Germline V CDR1 and CDR2: MNHEY, SVGAGI. The V gene lost 0 bases and the J gene lost 2 bases, with 5 bases spanning the gap. The CDR3 here is CASSYSAGNQPQHF. For the CDR3, the DNA is TGTGCCAGCAGTTACTCGGCGGGCAATCAGCCCCAGCATTTT.

This rearrangement joins TRBV2 to TRBJ1-5, with no clear D. Germline lookup yields CDR1 SNHLY and CDR2 FYNNEI. The V end lost 6 bases, the J end lost 0 bases, and 9 bases lay between the germline ends. The CDR3 length is 14 residues. CDR3 bases: TGTGCCAGCAGCCTAACCCTTAGCAATCAGCCCCAGCATTTT. It is translated as CASSLTLSNQPQHF.

V gene TRBV7-2 combines with J gene TRBJ2-5; TRBD2 matches 11 bases. Germline loops: CDR1 SGHTA, CDR2 FQGNSA. CDR3 length: 16 residues. J was trimmed by 5 bases and V by 5 bases; bases with no gene match: 10. CDR3 in DNA: TGTGCCAGCAGCCCCCCACTACTAGCGGGAGTTGAGACCCAGTACTTC. It codes for CASSPPLLAGVETQYF.

The chain employs TRBV5-1 and TRBJ1-4, with D possibly TRBD1 on 5 matching bases. This CDR3 is 16 amino acids long. V shed 2 bases and J shed 1 base, with 12 bases lying between them. Germline V gene sequence: CDR1 SGHRS, CDR2 YFSETQ. CDR3 in amino acids: CASSFGTGVTNEKLFF. The CDR3 DNA sequence: TGCGCCAGCAGCTTCGGGACGGGAGTAACTAATGAAAAACTGTTTTTT.

The chain carries TRBV27 and TRBJ1-2; D remains ambiguous. Trimming left V 6 bases short and J 2 bases short, with 7 bases between. The CDR3 sequence is 12 residues long. Per the germline V gene, CDR1 is MNHEY and CDR2 is SMNVEV (reference sequence). The CDR3 here is CASRANNYGYTF. The CDR3 DNA sequence: TGTGCCAGCAGGGCCAACAACTATGGCTACACCTTC.

CDR3 sequence (DNA): TGTGCCAGCAGTGCGACTAGCGGTAACAATGAGCAGTTCTTC. Residues: CASSATSGNNEQFF. The V call is TRBV27, the J call TRBJ2-1; 9 positions match TRBD2. Trimming cost V 5 bases and J 5 bases; bases outside gene matches: 4. Germline CDR1 is MNHEY and CDR2 is SMNVEV (reference sequence). CDR3 size: 14 residues.

The J gene is TRBJ2-1, the V gene TRBV21-1; the D segment call TRBD1 is taken from the table without a DNA check. TRBV21-1 is tagged as a pseudogene. This CDR3 is built from 17 residues. The CDR3 spells CASSKAPKGTGPNEQFF. Written as DNA, the CDR3 is TGTGCCAGCAGCAAAGCGCCGAAAGGGACAGGGCCGAATGAGCAGTTCTTC.

The genes are TRBV2 and TRBJ2-7, with 10 bases lining up with TRBD1. Germline CDR1 and CDR2: SNHLY and FYNNEI. The CDR3 is 14 residues long. Germline trimming cut 7 bases from V and 3 bases from J; bases unmatched to any gene: 6. The CDR3 sequence is CASKHRDRGYEQYF. The CDR3 bases are TGTGCCAGCAAGCACCGGGACAGGGGCTACGAGCAGTACTTC.

The V gene is TRBV5-6, the J gene TRBJ1-5; D is possibly TRBD1 (5 bases). This CDR3 has 14 residues. The V gene lost 6 bases and the J gene lost 0 bases, with 10 bases spanning the gap. From germline, CDR1 is SGHDT and CDR2 YYEEEE. The CDR3 DNA is TGTGCCAGCACTTGGGGGGGTAGCAATCAGCCCCAGCATTTT. This gives the protein CASTWGGSNQPQHF.

The genes are TRBV19 and TRBJ2-1; the D is unclear. Germline V lookup: CDR1 LNHDA, CDR2 SQIVND (reference sequence). The CDR3 is made up of 16 amino acids. Between the trimmed V and J ends, which lost 3 bases and 4 bases, there was a span of 16 bases. CDR3: CASSIWFGRFYNEQFF. The CDR3 nucleotides read TGTGCCAGTAGTATCTGGTTCGGCAGGTTTTACAATGAGCAGTTCTTC. The full variable domain, in which reference TRBV19 and TRBJ2-1 provide the parts outside the CDR3, is DGGITQSPKYLFRKEGQNVTLSCEQNLNHDAMYWYRQDPGQGLRLIYYSQIVNDFQKGDIAEGYSVSREKKESFPLTVTSAQKNPTAFYLCASSIWFGRFYNEQFFGPGTRLTVL.

The V call is TRBV7-3, the J call TRBJ2-7; tentatively, D is TRBD2 (6 bases). V dropped 5 bases and J dropped 3 bases, with 11 bases sitting between them. The CDR3 is 13 amino acids. Germline CDR1 and CDR2: SGHTA and FQGTGA. The CDR3 nucleotides read TGTGCCAGCAGCCCGGGAGTAGGCTACGAGCAGTACTTC. This translates into CASSPGVGYEQYF. The entire variable domain, with the rest obtained from reference TRBV7-3 and TRBJ2-7, is as follows: GAGVSQTPSNKVTEKGKYVELRCDPISGHTALYWYRQSLGQGPEFLIYFQGTGAADDSGLPNDRFFAVRPEGSVSTLKIQRTERGDSAVYLCASSPGVGYEQYFGPGTRLTVT.

This clone was picked up one time. This rearrangement joins TRBV4-2 to TRBJ2-2; perhaps TRBD1 as D (5 bases). Germline loops: CDR1 LGHNA, CDR2 YNFKEQ. Trimming removed 3 bases at V and 2 bases at J, with 10 bases between. The CDR3 is made up of 15 amino acids. The CDR3 loop reads CASSHKQDNTGELFF. CDR3 coding DNA: TGTGCCAGCAGCCATAAACAGGATAACACCGGGGAGCTGTTTTTT.